Listed below are T cell receptor beta chains from one sample, sequenced in a study of cytomegalovirus exposure and HLA in healthy donors. This table comes from immunoSEQ multiplex PCR, and its TCRdb copy is limited to in-frame clones, with some not included. Among approximately 160,000 clones listed, roughly 96% were seen once. The sample consisted of PBMCs. The receptor source for this set is a woman aged 18-29 years in good health and CMV-seronegative. CDR3s leave out the opening cysteine and the closing phenylalanine or tryptophan.

TRBV18,TRBJ2-7,ASSSGGVPYEQY
TRBV19,TRBJ2-1,ASGGDYNEQF
TRBV5-1,TRBJ1-4,ASRAGTGGEKLF
TRBV5-4,TRBJ2-7,ASSQTGYFEQY
TRBV7-9,TRBJ2-3,ASSHPVQGLGTDTQY
TRBV6-5,TRBJ2-2,ASSYGVLTGELF
TRBV5-1,TRBJ2-2,ASTSGENTGELF
TRBV7-2,TRBJ2-5,ASSLSGLRETQY
TRBV7-2,TRBJ1-2,ASSLGGAGGYGYT
TRBV7-2,TRBJ2-5,ASSSRTGSETQY
TRBV7-3,TRBJ2-2,ASSRSGQGPPGGELF
TRBV6-5,TRBJ1-1,ASSTIRGGDTEAF
TRBV5-1,TRBJ2-5,ASSQHHRAQETQY
TRBV14,TRBJ1-2,ASSQGQNYGYT
TRBV10-3,TRBJ1-5,AISEVMAGSQH
TRBV6-6,TRBJ2-3,ASSPTGGLTDTQY
TRBV2,TRBJ2-1,ASTEGLAGGVEQF
TRBV9,TRBJ1-4,ASSVDPMTGGAEDNEKLF
TRBV9,TRBJ2-5,ASSPGTVQETQY
TRBV2,TRBJ2-1,ASSDWSNNEQF
TRBV27,TRBJ1-4,ASSNGRVAGEKLF
TRBV5-4,TRBJ1-4,ASSPQGANEKLF
TRBV9,TRBJ2-3,ASSVGARGFDTQY
TRBV7-3,TRBJ2-5,ASSPGLAEETQY
TRBV5-1,TRBJ2-7,ASSLVQANYEQY
TRBV11-2,TRBJ1-1,ASSPRTGPMNTEAF
TRBV4-1,TRBJ1-3,ASSQGRAGGIENTIY
TRBV18,TRBJ2-7,ASSPEAGATYEQY
TRBV2,TRBJ1-6,ASSNGQYNSPLH
TRBV6-1,TRBJ2-1,ASSYQGLHEQF
TRBV6-6,TRBJ1-1,ASSTQGVTEAF
TRBV10-2,TRBJ1-4,ASSESGQGKLF
TRBV7-3,TRBJ2-1,ASSLSGTSNEQF
TRBV5-1,TRBJ2-2,ASSLATRGGSGELF
TRBV4-1,TRBJ1-2,ASSPGQGFYGYT
TRBV2,TRBJ1-1,ARRVTGGTEAF
TRBV7-9,TRBJ1-1,ASSLVGTGRPNTEAF
TRBV4-3,TRBJ2-3,ASSQELAGGADTQY
TRBV5-4,TRBJ2-2,ASSPRQGELF
TRBV18,TRBJ2-5,ASSPLKTGEETQY
TRBV4-1,TRBJ1-2,ASRGQGTYGYT
TRBV5-1,TRBJ1-2,ASSVGHQGIEGYT
TRBV6-1,TRBJ2-1,ASSEMRAGEVVQF
TRBV14,TRBJ2-7,ASSLWRQHYEQY
TRBV5-1,TRBJ2-3,ASSYDPGTGMRDTQY
TRBV5-1,TRBJ1-1,ASSFMGMNTEAF
TRBV19,TRBJ1-2,ASSWGQRSNYGYT
TRBV7-9,TRBJ2-7,ASSLVTGGVYEQY
TRBV9,TRBJ2-7,ASSTGTANEQY
TRBV7-2,TRBJ2-3,ASSIGPGGFYTQY
TRBV7-6,TRBJ1-4,ASSLAAPISGNEKLF
TRBV30,TRBJ2-7,AWSVRGSFYEQY
TRBV19,TRBJ1-2,ASSRTGGVLYGYT
TRBV19,TRBJ1-1,ASSWGVSEAF
TRBV30,TRBJ1-4,AWSVLEGGANEKLF
TRBV25-1,TRBJ2-7,ASSETKRVQY
TRBV29-1,TRBJ1-2,SVEDARLSGYGYT